There are a few counts of the clone carrying this TCR beta chain. The antigen is unknown. This entry is derived from a study of cytomegalovirus exposure and HLA in healthy donors. Overall study results and limits: Researchers counted around 170 TCR beta chains as cytomegalovirus-associated.

PCR involved 60 Vbeta and 13 Jbeta primers. Clones were sequenced by immunoSEQ multiplex PCR, and TCRdb holds only the in-frame ones, with some missing. The data contain tens of thousands of clones, about 70% of them singletons. CDR3 length: 14 residues. The germline CDR1 and CDR2 sequences are SGHTA and FQGTGA. Trimming at V came to 5 bases and at J to 6 bases, leaving 7 bases not matched to a gene. Input material: PBMCs. The receptor was isolated from a man between 35 and 55 years old in good health and CMV-seropositive. The chain has TRBV7-3 and TRBJ2-1, with 7 bases matching TRBD1. CDR3 bases: TGTGCCAGCAGCCAAGTCCGACAGGGCAATGAGCAGTTCTTC. Encoded protein: CASSQVRQGNEQFF.